Listed here is a single T cell receptor beta chain. Its antigen is not known. Data came from immunoSEQ multiplex PCR; TCRdb stores just in-frame clones and leaves some out. The profile shows a few hundred thousand clones, about 93% of them singletons. These data originate in a study of cytomegalovirus exposure and HLA in healthy donors. Whole-study findings and limits: Per published reports, the classifier diagnosed cytomegalovirus status with high specificity and sensitivity. Listed as cytomegalovirus-associated were over 150 TCR beta chains.

The TCR originated in a woman between 18 and 30 years old in good health and CMV-seronegative. The sequenced sample was PBMCs.

CDR3 amino acids: CASKNRGSGGNEQFF. CDR3 sequence (DNA): TGTGCCAGCAAAAATCGCGGGAGCGGTGGCAATGAGCAGTTCTTC. V and J are TRBV6-5 and TRBJ2-1, with TRBD2 identical over 7 bases. Germline assignment: CDR1 MNHEY and CDR2 SVGAGI. With V trimmed by 7 bases and J by 6 bases, 12 bases remained unmatched. This CDR3 has 15 amino acids.